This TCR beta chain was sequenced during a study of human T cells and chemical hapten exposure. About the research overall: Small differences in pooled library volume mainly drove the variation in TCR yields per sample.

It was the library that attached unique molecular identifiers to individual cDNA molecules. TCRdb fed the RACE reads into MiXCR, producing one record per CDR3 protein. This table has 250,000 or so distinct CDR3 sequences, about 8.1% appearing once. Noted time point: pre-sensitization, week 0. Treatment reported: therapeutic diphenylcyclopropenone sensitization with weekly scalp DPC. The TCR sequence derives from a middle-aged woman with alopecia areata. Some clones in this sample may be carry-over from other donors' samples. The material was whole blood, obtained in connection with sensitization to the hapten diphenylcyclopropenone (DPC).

The CDR3 nucleotides are TGTGCCAGCAGCCCCCGGGACACCCAAGAGACCCAGTACTTC. This codes for CASSPRDTQETQYF. V gene TRBV3-1 combines with J gene TRBJ2-5; D possibly corresponds to TRBD1 (6 bases). Trimming took off 4 bases at V and 1 base at J, with 10 bases between the two ends. This CDR3 is 14 amino acids long. Germline CDR1 is LGHDT and CDR2 is YNNKEL (reference sequence).